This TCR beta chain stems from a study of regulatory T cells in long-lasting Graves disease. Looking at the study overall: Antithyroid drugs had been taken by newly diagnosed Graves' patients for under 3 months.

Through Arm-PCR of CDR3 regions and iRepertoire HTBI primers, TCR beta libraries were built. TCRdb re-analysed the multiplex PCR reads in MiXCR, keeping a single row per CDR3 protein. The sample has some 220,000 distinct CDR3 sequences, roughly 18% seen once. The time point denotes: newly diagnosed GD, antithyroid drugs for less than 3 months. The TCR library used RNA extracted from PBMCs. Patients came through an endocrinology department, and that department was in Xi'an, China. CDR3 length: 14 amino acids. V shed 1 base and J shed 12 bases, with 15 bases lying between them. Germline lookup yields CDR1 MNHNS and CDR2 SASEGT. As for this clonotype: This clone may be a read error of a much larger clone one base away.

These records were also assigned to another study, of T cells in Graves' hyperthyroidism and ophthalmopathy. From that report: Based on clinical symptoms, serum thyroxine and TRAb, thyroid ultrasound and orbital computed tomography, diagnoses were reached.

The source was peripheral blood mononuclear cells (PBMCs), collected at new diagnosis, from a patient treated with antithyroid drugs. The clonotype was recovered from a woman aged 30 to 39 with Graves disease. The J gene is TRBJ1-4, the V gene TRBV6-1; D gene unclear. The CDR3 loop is CASSEGRFWEELFF. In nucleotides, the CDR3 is TGTGCCAGCAGTGAAGGGAGGTTTTGGGAAGAACTGTTTTTT.